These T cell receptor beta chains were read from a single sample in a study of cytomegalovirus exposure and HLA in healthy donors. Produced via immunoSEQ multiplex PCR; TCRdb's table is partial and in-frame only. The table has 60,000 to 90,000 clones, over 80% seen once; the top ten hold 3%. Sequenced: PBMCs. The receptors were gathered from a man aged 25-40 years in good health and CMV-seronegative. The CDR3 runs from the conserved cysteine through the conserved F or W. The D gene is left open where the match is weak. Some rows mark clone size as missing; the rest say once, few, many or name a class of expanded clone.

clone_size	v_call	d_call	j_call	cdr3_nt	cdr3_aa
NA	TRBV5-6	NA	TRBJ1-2	TGTGCCAGCAGCTTGGACAGGAACTATGGCTACACCTTC	CASSLDRNYGYTF
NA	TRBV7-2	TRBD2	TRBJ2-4	TGTGCCAGCAGCTTATCATTCCCGGGACTAGCGGGCATCCATTTC	CASSLSFPGLAGIHF
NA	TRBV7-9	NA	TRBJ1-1	TGTGCCAGCAGCTTAGCGTACAATCCGAACACTGAAGCTTTCTTT	CASSLAYNPNTEAFF
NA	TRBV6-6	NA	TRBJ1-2	TGTGCCAGCAGTTACGGAGGGGCACGGGTTGGTGGCTACACCTTC	CASSYGGARVGGYTF
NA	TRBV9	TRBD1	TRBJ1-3	TGTGCCAGCAGCGTAACCACGACAGGGCCTGGAAACACCATATATTTT	CASSVTTTGPGNTIYF
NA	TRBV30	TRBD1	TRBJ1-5	TGTGCCTGGAGTCGGCCAGGGGGATATCAGCCCCAGCATTTT	CAWSRPGGYQPQHF
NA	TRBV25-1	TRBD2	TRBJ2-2	TGTGCCACCATGGGCGGGACTAGCGGGAGTCGGGTCACCGGGGAGCTGTTTTTT	CATMGGTSGSRVTGELFF
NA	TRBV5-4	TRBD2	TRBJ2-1	TGTGCCAGCAGTTCGGCGGGTTGGGCTAGCGGAGACAATGAGCAGTTCTTC	CASSSAGWASGDNEQFF
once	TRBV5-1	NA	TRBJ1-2	TGCGCCAGCAGCTTGAGTCAGTCTCTCTATGGCTACACCTTC	CASSLSQSLYGYTF
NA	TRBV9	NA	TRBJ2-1	TGTGCCAGCAGCGTAGTGCGGGCCTCCTACAATGAGCAGTTCTTC	CASSVVRASYNEQFF
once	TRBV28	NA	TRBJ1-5	TGTGCCAGCAGTGGGGGCAGAGGATTCTATAGCAATCAGCCCCAGCATTTT	CASSGGRGFYSNQPQHF
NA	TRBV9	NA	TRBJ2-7	TGTGCCAGCAGCGTAGAGCAGGGCTACGAGCAGTACTTC	CASSVEQGYEQYF
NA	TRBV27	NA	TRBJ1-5	TGTGCCAGCAGTTTAAGGGCCCTCGGGAGGGGCCCACCTGTTAGCAATCAGCCCCAGCATTTT	CASSLRALGRGPPVSNQPQHF
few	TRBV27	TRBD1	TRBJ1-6	TGTGCCAGCAGTAGAGACAGGGGTTATTCACCCCTCCACTTT	CASSRDRGYSPLHF
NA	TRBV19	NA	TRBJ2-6	TGTGCCAGTAGGTGGGGGGGCGCGCCTGGGGCCAACGTCCTGACTTTC	CASRWGGAPGANVLTF
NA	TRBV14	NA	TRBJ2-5	TGTGCCAGCAGCCAACTAGCGTGGGTTGTTGAGACCCAGTACTTC	CASSQLAWVVETQYF
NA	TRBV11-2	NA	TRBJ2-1	TGTGCCAGCGCCCGGCTAGAGCTCTACAATGAGCAGTTCTTC	CASARLELYNEQFF
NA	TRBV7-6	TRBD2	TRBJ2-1	TGTGCCAGCAGCAATTCACTAGCGGGAGATGGTGAGCAGTTCTTC	CASSNSLAGDGEQFF
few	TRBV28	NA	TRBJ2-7	TGTGCCAGCAGCCTCCCGGGTGGGGGGGCGGGGTACGAGCAGTACTTC	CASSLPGGGAGYEQYF
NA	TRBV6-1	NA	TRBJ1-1	TGTGCCAGCAGTGAAGCGCCGGGTAGTAATACTGAAGCTTTCTTT	CASSEAPGSNTEAFF
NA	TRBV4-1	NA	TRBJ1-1	TGCGCCAGCAGCCAAGAACCAGGGAACACTGAAGCTTTCTTT	CASSQEPGNTEAFF
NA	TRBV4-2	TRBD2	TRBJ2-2	TGTGCCAGCAGCCACCTAGGACTAGCGGGAGCCGGGGAGCTGTTTTTT	CASSHLGLAGAGELFF
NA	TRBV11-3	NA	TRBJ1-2	TGTGCCAGCAGCCCCCGGGGAGGGCTCGTCGGCTACACCTTC	CASSPRGGLVGYTF
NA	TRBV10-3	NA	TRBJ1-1	TGTGCCAGCGGCAACGGGCAGGGAAACGCTGAAGCTTTCTTT	CASGNGQGNAEAFF
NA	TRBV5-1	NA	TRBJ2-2	TGCGCCAGCAGCCCAAGACTAGTTCAAGACACCGGGGAGCTGTTTTTT	CASSPRLVQDTGELFF